Sequencing of this TCR beta chain was carried out in a study of blood T cell repertoires in COVID-19. After removal of 2 bases from V and 4 bases from J, the junction contained 3 bases not matched to a gene. The CDR3 covers 16 residues. Germline V gives CDR1 KGHDR, CDR2 SFDVKD. Under the authors' procedure: Nucleated cell counts were estimated from reference gene primer amplification. Assay used: immunoSEQ multiplex PCR; TCRdb lists only in-frame clones, some missing. V and J calls and clone size are as listed in that table; D and trimming were resolved from the DNA. Of 150,000 to 200,000 clones listed, 90% are singletons.

Material: peripheral blood. This receptor was taken from a man aged 50-59 years with acute or convalescent COVID-19. The V and J genes are TRBV24-1 and TRBJ2-5; 13 nucleotides match TRBD2. Here the CDR3 reads CATSDWTSGRGETQYF. CDR3 DNA: TGTGCCACCAGTGATTGGACTAGCGGGAGAGGAGAGACCCAGTACTTC.